Listed below are T cell receptor beta chains from one sample, sequenced in a study of OX40 agonist ivuxolimab in advanced cancers. Only in-frame clones appear in the TCRdb table, and some are missing; sequencing was by immunoSEQ multiplex PCR. The data show 35,000 to 45,000 clones, 88% seen once. The input for sequencing was CD4+ or CD8+ T cells sorted from blood, taken in a trial of the OX40 agonist ivuxolimab. These receptors all stem from an adult with an advanced solid tumor such as melanoma, head and neck, liver or kidney cancer. CDR3s include the opening cysteine and the closing phenylalanine or tryptophan. The D gene is left open where the match is weak. Rows give clone size only sometimes, using once, few, many, or a class for an expanded clone.

clone size: .; D gene: TRBD2; J gene: TRBJ2-7; V gene: TRBV30; CDR3 DNA: TGTGCCTGGAGTGTAAGCCTAGCGGGAGGTCCCTCCTACGAGCAGTACTTC; CDR3 protein: CAWSVSLAGGPSYEQYF
clone size: .; D gene: TRBD2; J gene: TRBJ2-7; V gene: TRBV7-8; CDR3 DNA: TGTGCCAGCAGCTCCCGTGGGACTAGCGGTTTCTCCTACGAGCAGTACTTC; CDR3 protein: CASSSRGTSGFSYEQYF
clone size: once; D gene: TRBD1; J gene: TRBJ2-7; V gene: TRBV2; CDR3 DNA: TGTGCCAGCAGGTCTTCCGGGACAGGAGCCTACGAGCAGTACTTC; CDR3 protein: CASRSSGTGAYEQYF
clone size: .; D gene: .; J gene: TRBJ2-7; V gene: TRBV9; CDR3 DNA: TGTGCCAGCAGCAGCTGGGACAATTCCTACGAGCAGTACTTC; CDR3 protein: CASSSWDNSYEQYF
clone size: .; D gene: TRBD2; J gene: TRBJ2-1; V gene: TRBV27; CDR3 DNA: TGTGCCAGCAGTTCCCGACTAGCGGGTGTCCTCAATGAGCAGTTCTTC; CDR3 protein: CASSSRLAGVLNEQFF
clone size: .; D gene: .; J gene: TRBJ1-1; V gene: TRBV19; CDR3 DNA: TGTGCCAGTAGTAAGGGGGTCGGTACTGAAGCTTTCTTT; CDR3 protein: CASSKGVGTEAFF
clone size: .; D gene: TRBD2; J gene: TRBJ2-5; V gene: TRBV4-2; CDR3 DNA: TGTGCCAGCAGCCAAGGGGCCGGGACTAGCGGACCTGCGGAGACCCAGTACTTC; CDR3 protein: CASSQGAGTSGPAETQYF
clone size: .; D gene: TRBD1; J gene: TRBJ2-1; V gene: TRBV19; CDR3 DNA: TGTGCCAGTAGCTTACTGGGACAGGGCTTTTACAATGAGCAGTTCTTC; CDR3 protein: CASSLLGQGFYNEQFF
clone size: .; D gene: .; J gene: TRBJ2-7; V gene: TRBV9; CDR3 DNA: TGTGCCAGCAGCGTGTACCGGGACCCTCGCTACGAGCAGTACTTC; CDR3 protein: CASSVYRDPRYEQYF
clone size: .; D gene: .; J gene: TRBJ1-3; V gene: TRBV19; CDR3 DNA: TGTGCCAGTAGTATAGCTACCGGAAACACCATATATTTT; CDR3 protein: CASSIATGNTIYF